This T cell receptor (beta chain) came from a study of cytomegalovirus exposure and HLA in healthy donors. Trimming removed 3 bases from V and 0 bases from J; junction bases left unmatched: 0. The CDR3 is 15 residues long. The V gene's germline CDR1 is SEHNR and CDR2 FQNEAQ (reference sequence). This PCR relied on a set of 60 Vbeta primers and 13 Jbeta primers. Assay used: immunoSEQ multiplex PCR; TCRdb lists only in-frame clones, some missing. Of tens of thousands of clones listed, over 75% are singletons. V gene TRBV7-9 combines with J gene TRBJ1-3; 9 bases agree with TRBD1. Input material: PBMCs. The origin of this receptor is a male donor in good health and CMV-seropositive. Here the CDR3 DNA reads TGTGCCAGCAGCTTGGGACAGGGCTCTGGAAACACCATATATTTT. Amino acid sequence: CASSLGQGSGNTIYF.